This T cell receptor beta chain appears in the sequencing data of a study of shared clonotypes between healthy human individuals (dated by TCRdb to the early 2020s). About the full investigation: The cohort included three men and a couple of women between 18 and 49 years of age. For each donor, CD4 naive and CD4 memory were each run on three plates, CD8 naive on two plates, and CD8 memory on one plate. To estimate repertoire size and how much clonotype sharing occurs between individuals, the study deeply sequenced the blood TCR repertoires of about five healthy adults. Libraries were prepared and TCR repertoires were sequenced by different laboratories using diverse techniques, in order to increase sequencing depth and limit assay-specific biases. Per donor, leukapheresis produced somewhere between about 0.9 and 9 billion PBMCs.

Including the terminal cysteine and phenylalanine, the CDR3 comprises 13 residues. The sequence is cut down to CDR3 DNA, 39 bases in frame from base 1. Taken from the germline V gene, the CDR1 and CDR2 loops are SGHDT and YYEEEE. V drops 1 base and J drops 8 bases, leaving 13 bases in between. Note on this clone: It lacks a known antigen. Base quality data are lacking; no much larger clone is found one base away.

Overall results and qualifications from the work: Because the study included only a small number of donors, the genetic and exposure-history diversity represented was limited. Clonotypes shared by all four sorted-subset donors showed higher generation probabilities than non-shared clonotypes. Rarefaction of sorted-subset datasets indicated incomplete sequencing despite the large sequencing depth. Sampling was restricted to blood, and TCR repertoires in tissues likely differ from the TCR repertoires found in blood. Across a handful of donors, about 4.5% of naive CD4, roughly 3.5% of naive CD8, about 2.3% of memory CD4, and 0.4% of memory CD8 clonotypes were shared. Pairwise subsampling indicated that sequencing depth was expected to affect the degree of clonotype sharing among donors. Larger estimated clonotype richness was generally found for naive subsets than for memory subsets.

CD8 naive samples were CD45RO-negative cells positively selected for CCR7, giving a CD45RA+CCR7+ population that excluded TemRA cells. Donors were healthy HIV-negative adults with no recently reported acute infections or vaccinations. Only Caucasian adults living in Nashville, Tennessee, USA were represented among the donors. Blood was collected by leukapheresis, and PBMCs were isolated by Ficoll-Histopaque density gradient centrifugation and then cryopreserved in liquid nitrogen vapor phase. Analytical flow cytometry was used to check the purity and quantity of every magnetically sorted T cell population. Genomic DNA was isolated from every sorted fraction and measured by UV absorbance on a Nanodrop 2000c. Using the deep immunoSEQ assay, multiplex PCR amplified TCR CDR3 regions from genomic DNA. Extracted genomic DNA from each cell subset was distributed evenly across all wells of several immunoSEQ 96-well plates, and each plate was treated as a replicate. For sorted subsets, each replicate PCR was loaded with 200 ng genomic DNA, equivalent to about 33,000 T cell genomes. The purified libraries were quantified using a Qubit 3.0 fluorometer, sized with a Bioanalyzer 2100, and then quantified again using the KAPA Library Quantification kit. Each immunoSEQ 96-well plate was sequenced on its own single-read 150-cycle Illumina NextSeq 550 flow cell. The study's processing was this. Because the immunoSEQ output included only junctional sequences and no quality scores, the filtering could not be the same as the filtering used for full-length reads. Sequences were annotated with PyIR, a Python wrapper for IgBLAST v1.9, using IMGT germline references to assign V/J genes and CDR3. Any read was removed if the V/J assignment was weak (E-value above 1e-6), the CDR3 was missing, or the read contained stop codons, out-of-frame junctions, or ambiguous translated residues. A V3J clonotype was defined by an identical inferred V gene, J gene, and CDR3 amino acid sequence. The percentage overlap between two repertoires was calculated by dividing the number of shared unique clonotypes by the size of the smaller repertoire. Richness of each repertoire was evaluated using RTK rarefaction, the Chao1 estimator, and Recon v2.1 estimates of unobserved clonotypes. For all TCRbeta clonotypes obtained by the gDNA method from a handful of donors, generation probabilities were computed with OLGA. The table comes from immuneACCESS by way of TCRdb, which keeps in-frame sequences with V and J called. Part of the clones is missing from these tables; in studies checked, under half for an unresolved V gene and the rest for unknown reasons. The V and J calls and clone size come from that table; D and trimming were worked out from the DNA. The sample table shows 750,000 to 1,000,000 clones, and about 92% are seen once. More than 20% of the sample comes from the top ten.

The source material was naive CD8+ T cells sorted from blood. The sample's cell subset or site, from its label and the paper: CD45RA+CCR7+. The V and J genes are TRBV5-6 and TRBJ2-7; tentative D gene TRBD2, with 6 bases matching. The clonotype originates from a man aged 25-45 years in good health. The CDR3 has the sequence CASSLYRDSKQYF. Here is the DNA: TGTGCCAGCAGCTTGTACCGGGACTCAAAGCAGTACTTC.